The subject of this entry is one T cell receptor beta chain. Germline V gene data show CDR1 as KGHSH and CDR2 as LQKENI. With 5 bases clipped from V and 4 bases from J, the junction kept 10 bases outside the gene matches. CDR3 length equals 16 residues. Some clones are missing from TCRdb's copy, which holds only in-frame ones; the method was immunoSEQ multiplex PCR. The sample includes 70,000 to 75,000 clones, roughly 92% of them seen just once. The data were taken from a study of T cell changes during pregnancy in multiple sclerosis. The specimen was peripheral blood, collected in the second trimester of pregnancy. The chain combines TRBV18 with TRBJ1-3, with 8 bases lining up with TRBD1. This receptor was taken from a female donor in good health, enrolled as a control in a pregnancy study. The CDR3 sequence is CASSANPGTGGNTIYF. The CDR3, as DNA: TGTGCCAGCTCAGCCAACCCCGGGACAGGCGGAAACACCATATATTTT.